The source of this T cell receptor beta chain is a study of beta chain features in type 1 diabetes. As for the study in general: Sorted cells from all samples, numbering roughly 100 million, were examined. Study conclusions and caveats: In the patient group, naive, central memory and Treg TCRB repertoires seemed more alike than in the healthy donor group. There was a moderate but significant shortening of TCRB CDR3s in all four CD4+ subsets of Type 1 diabetes patients.

Since all of the isolated RNA was reverse transcribed, expressed TCRB transcripts were what got sequenced. Data came from immunoSEQ multiplex PCR; TCRdb stores just in-frame clones and leaves some out. The sample comprises about 370,000 clones, roughly 15% of which are singletons, and more than 0.015% rests with the top ten. Germline V gene lookup returns CDR1 GTSNPN and CDR2 SVGIG (reference sequence). The V end lost 3 bases, the J end lost 0 bases, and 9 bases lay between the germline ends. This CDR3 is 14 amino acids long. With respect to this clone: The antigen remains undetermined.

The sample was naive CD4+ T cells from blood. The clonotype comes from a woman between 18 and 29 years old in good health. V usage is TRBV30 and J usage is TRBJ1-3; no definite D call. The CDR3 nucleotides read TGTGCCTGGAGAGGCGGGATCTCTGGAAACACCATATATTTT. Residues: CAWRGGISGNTIYF.